This T cell receptor (beta chain) originates from a study of long-term antiretroviral therapy in people with HIV. Findings and caveats of the study: Patients on ART gained diversity, which nonetheless stayed below transplant donor controls.

Each contributor possessed a minimum of one pre-ART and a minimum of two post-ART PBMC samples. CDR3 size: 17 residues. V trimming: 5 bases; J trimming: 6 bases; junction bases outside the gene matches: 15. Germline assignment: CDR1 SGHVS and CDR2 FQNEAQ. In its sample, this clone was seen once. As yet, its antigen is unknown. With survey level as its setting, the immunoSEQ assay was v3.0. Sequencing efforts were directed toward roughly 40,000-55,000 T-cell genomes per sample. TCRdb's copy holds only in-frame clones and misses some; the assay was immunoSEQ multiplex PCR. Of some 31,000 clones in the sample, 97% were seen once.

The clonotype was recovered from a man aged 25 to 40 with HIV. The sequences come from unsorted PBMCs, collected 7.6 years after starting antiretroviral therapy. The chain combines TRBV7-8 with TRBJ2-1; 8 nucleotides align to TRBD2. The CDR3 DNA follows: TGTGCCAGCAGCCTAGGCCGGCGGGGGGCCGGTTTCAATGAGCAGTTCTTC. This encodes CASSLGRRGAGFNEQFF.